What follows are 3 T cell receptor beta chains derived from one specimen sequenced in a study of regulatory T cells in long-lasting Graves disease. The TCR beta library used iRepertoire HTBI primers with Arm-PCR amplification of CDR3. TCRdb re-called the multiplex PCR reads with MiXCR, one entry per CDR3 protein. The table lists approximately 440,000 distinct CDR3 sequences, around 20% of them singletons. Described time point: persistent/refractory GD, antithyroid drugs over 5 years with positive TRAb. Scientists built the TCR library using RNA that was extracted from PBMCs. The sample consisted of peripheral blood mononuclear cells (PBMCs), taken when the disease was refractory, from a patient treated with antithyroid drugs. The receptors derive from a female donor with Graves disease.

In its sample, this clonotype was seen a few times. An end of the junction does not agree with germline; a read error may underlie this. The chain recombines TRBV15 with TRBJ2-5; D may be TRBD2 (6 bases). CDR1 and CDR2 from the germline V gene are LNHNV and YYDKDF (reference sequence). The CDR3 totals 15 residues. The chain's CDR3 is CVTSRDFGGKETQYF. The CDR3 coding sequence is TGTGTCACCAGCAGAGATTTTGGCGGGAAGGAGACCCAGTACTTC.

The sample holds a few counts of this clonotype. The V gene is TRBV10-3, the J gene TRBJ1-5; TRBD1 matches at 7 bases. The CDR3 consists of 14 residues. CDR1 and CDR2 from the germline V gene are ENHRY and SYGVKD. Trimming took 3 bases from V and 8 from J; bases not matched to a gene: 7. This CDR3 is CAISEDREYKPQHF. The CDR3, as DNA: TGTGCCATCAGTGAAGACAGGGAGTACAAGCCCCAGCATTTT.

The chain recombines TRBV28 with TRBJ1-3; 7 nucleotides align to TRBD1. Germline trimming cut 3 bases from V and 0 bases from J; bases unmatched to any gene: 2. This CDR3 has 15 residues. Looked up from germline, CDR1 is MDHEN and CDR2 is SYDVKM. Here the CDR3 DNA reads TGTGCCAGCAGTTTTGACAGGGCCTCTGGAAACACCATATATTTT. Amino acid sequence: CASSFDRASGNTIYF.